The 32 T cell receptor beta chains below all came from one sample that was sequenced in a study of T cell responses to AZD1222 COVID-19 vaccine. Using immunoSEQ multiplex PCR, the repertoire was profiled, and TCRdb retains in-frame clones only, with some absent. Of more than 150,000 clones listed, just over 90% were seen once; the top ten hold 3% to 4%. The specimen was peripheral blood, collected 28 days after the second AZD1222 dose. The receptors shown here come from an adult who received the AZD1222 COVID-19 vaccine.

J is TRBJ2-1 and V is TRBV11-1, with 9 positions matching TRBD2. The CDR3 is 13 amino acids. Germline V gene sequence: CDR1 SGHAT, CDR2 FQDESV (reference sequence). The trim removed 3 bases at V and 10 bases at J, leaving 4 bases unmatched. The CDR3 loop reads CASSFSAGGEQFF. For the CDR3, the DNA is TGTGCCAGCAGCTTTTCGGCGGGAGGGGAGCAGTTCTTC.

Comment on this clone: Its ends do not fully match the called genes, so a read error is possible. The rearrangement uses TRBV7-7 and TRBJ1-1; 8 nucleotides agree with TRBD1. The CDR3 runs 13 residues. Germline V gene lookup returns CDR1 SSHAT and CDR2 FNYEAQ (reference sequence). The CDR3, as DNA: TGTGCTAGCAGCTCTCGACAGGGGATTGAAGCTTTCTTT. Protein: CASSSRQGIEAFF.

The gene calls are TRBV7-9 and TRBJ2-5; no clear D. Germline CDR1 and CDR2: SEHNR and FQNEAQ (reference sequence). The CDR3 runs to 15 residues. V gave up 2 bases and J gave up 2 bases, with 12 bases separating them. CDR3 loop: CASSLMHGDQETQYF. The CDR3 DNA reads as TGTGCCAGCAGCTTAATGCACGGAGATCAAGAGACCCAGTACTTC.

This clone appeared once. The chain uses TRBV6-5 and TRBJ2-7, with 8 positions matching TRBD1. V lost 4 bases, J lost 4 bases, and 9 bases stayed unmatched. The CDR3 has 15 residues. The germline CDR1 and CDR2 sequences are MNHEY and SVGAGI. CDR3 protein: CASSWDRFRSYEQYF. Here the CDR3 DNA reads TGTGCCAGCAGTTGGGACAGGTTTCGCTCTTACGAGCAGTACTTC.

This sequence joins TRBV6-1 and TRBJ1-2; no firm D call. This CDR3 spans 16 amino acids. Germline CDR1 reads MNHNS; CDR2 reads SASEGT. The V end was cut by 1 base, the J end by 6 bases, with 18 bases between. CDR3 DNA: TGTGCCAGCAGTGAAGAGGCGTCAGCACCTTGGGATGGCTACACCTTC. Protein sequence: CASSEEASAPWDGYTF.

The genes are TRBV18 and TRBJ2-5, with D perhaps given as TRBD1 or TRBD2 (5 bases each). Germline values: CDR1 KGHSH, CDR2 LQKENI. The CDR3 has 15 amino acids. The germline V and J ends were trimmed by 3 bases and 5 bases, with 16 bases remaining between them. The CDR3 here is CASSPYWTGRETQYF. Written as DNA, the CDR3 is TGTGCCAGCTCACCCTACTGGACGGGACGGGAGACCCAGTACTTC.

This clone was recorded only once. J is TRBJ2-7 and V is TRBV18, with D perhaps TRBD2 (6 bases). The CDR3 consists of 12 residues. The V end was cut by 7 bases, the J end by 6 bases, with 13 bases between. The germline V gene has CDR1 KGHSH and CDR2 LQKENI. For the CDR3, the DNA is TGTGCCAGCTATAATTTCGGGGGCGAGCAGTACTTC. Protein product: CASYNFGGEQYF.

This chain uses TRBV19 with TRBJ1-5, with TRBD1 matching 7 bases. The CDR3 runs 13 residues. CDR1 and CDR2 (germline): LNHDA, SQIVND (reference sequence). V shed 8 bases, J shed 3 bases, and the junction held 4 bases outside the gene matches. The CDR3 protein is CASSTGVNQPQHF. CDR3 sequence (DNA): TGTGCCAGTTCAACAGGGGTCAATCAGCCCCAGCATTTT.

The chain uses TRBV2 and TRBJ1-2; TRBD1 matches at 10 bases. V was clipped by 6 bases and J by 0 bases; unmatched bases: 4. The CDR3 loop spans 15 amino acids. The germline gives CDR1 SNHLY, CDR2 FYNNEI. The CDR3, as DNA: TGTGCCAGCAGGGACGGGACAGGGGCTAACTATGGCTACACCTTC. Its translation: CASRDGTGANYGYTF.

This chain links TRBV27 with TRBJ1-2, with 12 bases aligning to TRBD1. V lost 6 bases and J lost 1; bases outside the gene matches: 6. CDR1 and CDR2 (germline): MNHEY, SMNVEV (reference sequence). The CDR3 sequence is 16 residues long. CDR3 amino acids: CASSPGQGALNYGYTF. The DNA of the CDR3 is TGTGCCAGCAGCCCGGGACAGGGGGCGCTTAACTATGGCTACACCTTC.

To note about this clone: Other DNA sequences in this sample translate to the same CDR3. The chain uses TRBV5-1 and TRBJ2-5; D gene ambiguous. CDR1 is SGHRS and CDR2 is YFSETQ in the germline V gene. This CDR3 comprises 14 residues. V was clipped by 0 bases and J by 1 base, with 7 bases between them. The CDR3 protein is CASSLVVSQETQYF. CDR3 nucleotides: TGCGCCAGCAGCTTGGTGGTGAGCCAAGAGACCCAGTACTTC.

This clone was detected only once. Its ends do not fully match the called genes, so a read error is possible. The J gene is TRBJ2-7, the V gene TRBV6-2 or TRBV6-3; D might be TRBD2 (6 bases). The CDR3 runs to 15 residues. Germline CDR1 MNHEY, CDR2 SVGEGT. In nucleotides, the CDR3 is TGTGCCAACAGTTACTCGGGCGGGGCGATTGGCGAGCAGTACTTC. Its translation is CANSYSGGAIGEQYF.

The chain is built from TRBV5-4 and TRBJ1-2; D is perhaps TRBD1 (6 bases). CDR1 and CDR2 from the germline V gene are SGHNT and YYREEE (reference sequence). Between the trimmed V and J ends, which lost 2 bases and 5 bases, there was a span of 22 bases. The length of the CDR3 is 17 residues. The CDR3 sequence: CASSLIIGGPGDYGYTF. CDR3 coding DNA: TGTGCCAGCAGCTTAATAATCGGGGGTCCAGGGGATTATGGCTACACCTTC.

This chain connects TRBV27 to TRBJ1-2, with D unresolved. V was shortened by 5 bases and J by 8 bases, with 15 bases between the two germline ends. The CDR3 contains 13 residues. Germline values: CDR1 MNHEY, CDR2 SMNVEV (reference sequence). This CDR3 is CASSGASAWGYTF. The CDR3 nucleotides are TGTGCCAGCAGTGGTGCCTCTGCTTGGGGCTACACCTTC.

CDR3 loop: CASSPGTGVDEQYF. The CDR3 region has the DNA TGCGCCAGCAGCCCCGGGACAGGGGTAGACGAGCAGTACTTC. The chain has TRBV5-1 and TRBJ2-7, with 10 positions matching TRBD1. Trimming at V came to 4 bases and at J to 5 bases, leaving 6 bases not matched to a gene. The V gene's germline CDR1 is SGHRS and CDR2 YFSETQ. The CDR3 consists of 14 residues.

The V gene is TRBV3-1 (or the pseudogene TRBV3-2), the J gene TRBJ2-1; unclear D gene. Trimming removed 0 bases from V and 7 bases from J, with 22 bases in between. CDR3 length equals 18 residues. Germline V gene lookup returns CDR1 LGHDT and CDR2 YNNKEL (reference sequence). CDR3 region: CASSQEAWSLGGRNEQFF. CDR3 DNA sequence: TGTGCCAGCAGCCAAGAGGCATGGAGCTTGGGTGGCAGGAATGAGCAGTTCTTC.

This rearrangement joins TRBV9 to TRBJ2-3, with a possible D match to TRBD1 (6 bases). V lost 0 bases and J 1 base, leaving 9 bases between the germline ends. The CDR3 sequence is 15 residues long. Germline CDR1 SGDLS, CDR2 YYNGEE. CDR3 DNA sequence: TGTGCCAGCAGCGTAGGGCAGGGGCGCACAGATACGCAGTATTTT. Protein product: CASSVGQGRTDTQYF.

J is TRBJ2-3 and V is TRBV5-4; D gene unclear. Germline V CDR1 and CDR2: SGHNT, YYREEE (reference sequence). The CDR3 spans 15 residues. Trimming pared 4 bases from V and 1 base from J, leaving 13 bases between. DNA of the CDR3: TGTGCCAGCAGCCCCGGGCTAGGGCGCACAGATACGCAGTATTTT. This translates into CASSPGLGRTDTQYF. The full variable domain, in which reference TRBV5-4 and TRBJ2-3 provide the parts outside the CDR3, is ETGVTQSPTHLIKTRGQQVTLRCSSQSGHNTVSWYQQALGQGPQFIFQYYREEENGRGNFPPRFSGLQFPNYSSELNVNALELDDSALYLCASSPGLGRTDTQYFGPGTRLTVL.

DNA for the CDR3: TGTGCCAGCAGCTCCTCCAAGGGAAGTTTCTCCTGGGATACGCAGTATTTT. Translation: CASSSSKGSFSWDTQYF. V and J are TRBV7-8 and TRBJ2-3; the D is unclear. CDR3 length equals 17 residues. The germline V and J ends were trimmed by 4 bases and 6 bases, with 23 bases remaining between them. Germline lookup yields CDR1 SGHVS and CDR2 FQNEAQ.

The rearrangement uses TRBV7-3 and TRBJ2-1, with D maybe TRBD2 (7 bases). The CDR3 is 13 residues long. Trimming cost V 0 bases and J 11 bases, with 11 bases left between them. Germline CDR1 SGHTA, CDR2 FQGTGA. The CDR3 DNA reads as TGTGCCAGCAGCTTAACGTGGGGGGGCCAGCAGTTCTTC. Its protein is CASSLTWGGQQFF.

V and J are TRBV28 and TRBJ1-1, with a tentative D call TRBD1 (5 bases). CDR1 MDHEN and CDR2 SYDVKM come from the germline V gene. V lost 6 bases, J lost 5 bases, and 13 bases lay in between. This CDR3 has 13 amino acids. The CDR3 nucleotides are TGTGCCAGCAGCCTCCGGGGGGGGACTGAAGCTTTCTTT. Translation gives CASSLRGGTEAFF.

V gene TRBV7-2 combines with J gene TRBJ2-7, with TRBD1 matching over 12 bases. Germline values: CDR1 SGHTA, CDR2 FQGNSA. The CDR3 loop spans 13 amino acids. The V segment lost 10 bases and the J segment 6 bases; nucleotides outside the gene matches: 7. CDR3 residues: CAMGQGADCEQYF. CDR3 nucleotides: TGTGCCATGGGACAGGGGGCCGACTGCGAGCAGTACTTC. Based on the CDR3 plus reference TRBV7-2 and TRBJ2-7, the full variable domain is GAGVSQSPSNKVTEKGKDVELRCDPISGHTALYWYRQSLGQGLEFLIYFQGNSAPDKSGLPSDRFSAERTGGSVSTLTIQRTQQEDSAVYLCAMGQGADCEQYFGPGTRLTVT.

For the CDR3, the DNA is TGTGCCTGGACCCAGGGGGGTGGATACAATGAGCAGTTCTTC. Its translation: CAWTQGGGYNEQFF. This chain joins TRBV30 and TRBJ2-1; TRBD1 might be the D (7 bases). This CDR3 region has 14 residues. Between the trimmed V and J ends, which lost 4 bases and 4 bases, there was a span of 14 bases. Germline V gives CDR1 GTSNPN, CDR2 SVGIG (reference sequence).

The chain employs TRBV15 and TRBJ2-1, with TRBD2 matching over 9 bases. The CDR3 extends over 15 amino acids. V shed 1 base, J shed 8 bases, and the junction held 6 bases outside the gene matches. CDR1 LNHNV and CDR2 YYDKDF come from the germline V gene (reference sequence). As DNA, the CDR3 is TGTGCCACCAGCAGAGTAGTTAGCGGGAGTTATGAGCAGTTCTTC. This codes for CATSRVVSGSYEQFF.

The chain joins TRBV7-8 to TRBJ2-1, with 15 bases lining up with TRBD2. J gave up 7 bases and V 5 bases, and 6 bases lay outside the gene matches. Germline V lookup: CDR1 SGHVS, CDR2 FQNEAQ. This CDR3 is built from 16 residues. The CDR3: CASSKPGTSGRNEQFF. CDR3 sequence (DNA): TGTGCCAGCAGCAAACCCGGGACTAGCGGGAGGAATGAGCAGTTCTTC.

J is TRBJ1-1 and V is TRBV28, with 9 positions matching TRBD1. V was clipped by 5 bases and J by 2 bases; unmatched bases: 18. Germline V lookup: CDR1 MDHEN, CDR2 SYDVKM. The CDR3 totals 19 residues. This CDR3 reads CASSNPGTGIGVANTEAFF. CDR3 sequence (DNA): TGTGCCAGCAGTAACCCCGGGACAGGGATAGGAGTTGCAAACACTGAAGCTTTCTTT.

The chain has TRBV6-5 and TRBJ1-2, with D possibly matching TRBD1 (5 bases). From germline, CDR1 is MNHEY and CDR2 SVGAGI. Trimming removed 6 bases from V and 5 bases from J, with 13 bases in between. CDR3 length equals 13 residues. In DNA, the CDR3 is TGTGCCAGCAGGTCCTCCGACAGATATGGCTACACCTTC. It specifies CASRSSDRYGYTF.

The J gene is TRBJ2-2, the V gene TRBV28, with D perhaps TRBD2 (6 bases). The CDR3 extends over 16 amino acids. Per germline, CDR1 MDHEN and CDR2 SYDVKM. Trimming stripped 4 bases from V and 0 bases from J, with 12 bases between. The CDR3 spells CASSSPGTPNTGELFF. CDR3 DNA sequence: TGTGCCAGCAGTTCCCCCGGGACTCCGAACACCGGGGAGCTGTTTTTT.

This clone has a single count. This chain connects TRBV4-3 to TRBJ2-7; 7 nucleotides agree with TRBD1. Per germline, CDR1 LGHNA and CDR2 YSLEER. Trimming removed 3 bases from V and 7 bases from J; junction bases left unmatched: 15. The CDR3 contains 16 residues. As DNA, the CDR3 is TGCGCCAGCAGCCACCACCCCGGGACAGTGGGGTCTGAGCAGTACTTC. Amino acid sequence: CASSHHPGTVGSEQYF.

V usage is TRBV28 and J usage is TRBJ2-1; 9 nucleotides agree with TRBD1. The CDR3 totals 12 residues. With 10 bases clipped from V and 8 bases from J, the junction kept 6 bases outside the gene matches. The germline CDR1 and CDR2 sequences are MDHEN and SYDVKM. CDR3 protein: CAIGQGTHEQFF. CDR3 bases: TGTGCCATTGGACAGGGGACCCATGAGCAGTTCTTC. The full variable domain, with the rest looked up from reference TRBV28 and TRBJ2-1, is DVKVTQSSRYLVKRTGEKVFLECVQDMDHENMFWYRQDPGLGLRLIYFSYDVKMKEKGDIPEGYSVSREKKERFSLILESASTNQTSMYLCAIGQGTHEQFFGPGTRLTVL.

The V gene is TRBV11-3, the J gene TRBJ2-7, with unresolved D. The CDR3 runs to 12 residues. V was pared by 1 base and J by 3 bases, with 4 bases between. Germline lookup yields CDR1 SGHNT and CDR2 YENEEA. In DNA, the CDR3 is TGTGCCAGCAGCTTAGCGGGCTACGAGCAGTACTTC. Residues: CASSLAGYEQYF.

The rearrangement links TRBV5-1 to TRBJ1-2; D call uncertain. The germline CDR1 and CDR2 sequences are SGHRS and YFSETQ. Trimming left V 3 bases short and J 4 bases short, with 16 bases between. This CDR3 region has 15 residues. CDR3 sequence: CASSSRTARSYGYTF. The CDR3 bases are TGCGCCAGCAGCTCCCGTACAGCGAGGAGCTATGGCTACACCTTC.